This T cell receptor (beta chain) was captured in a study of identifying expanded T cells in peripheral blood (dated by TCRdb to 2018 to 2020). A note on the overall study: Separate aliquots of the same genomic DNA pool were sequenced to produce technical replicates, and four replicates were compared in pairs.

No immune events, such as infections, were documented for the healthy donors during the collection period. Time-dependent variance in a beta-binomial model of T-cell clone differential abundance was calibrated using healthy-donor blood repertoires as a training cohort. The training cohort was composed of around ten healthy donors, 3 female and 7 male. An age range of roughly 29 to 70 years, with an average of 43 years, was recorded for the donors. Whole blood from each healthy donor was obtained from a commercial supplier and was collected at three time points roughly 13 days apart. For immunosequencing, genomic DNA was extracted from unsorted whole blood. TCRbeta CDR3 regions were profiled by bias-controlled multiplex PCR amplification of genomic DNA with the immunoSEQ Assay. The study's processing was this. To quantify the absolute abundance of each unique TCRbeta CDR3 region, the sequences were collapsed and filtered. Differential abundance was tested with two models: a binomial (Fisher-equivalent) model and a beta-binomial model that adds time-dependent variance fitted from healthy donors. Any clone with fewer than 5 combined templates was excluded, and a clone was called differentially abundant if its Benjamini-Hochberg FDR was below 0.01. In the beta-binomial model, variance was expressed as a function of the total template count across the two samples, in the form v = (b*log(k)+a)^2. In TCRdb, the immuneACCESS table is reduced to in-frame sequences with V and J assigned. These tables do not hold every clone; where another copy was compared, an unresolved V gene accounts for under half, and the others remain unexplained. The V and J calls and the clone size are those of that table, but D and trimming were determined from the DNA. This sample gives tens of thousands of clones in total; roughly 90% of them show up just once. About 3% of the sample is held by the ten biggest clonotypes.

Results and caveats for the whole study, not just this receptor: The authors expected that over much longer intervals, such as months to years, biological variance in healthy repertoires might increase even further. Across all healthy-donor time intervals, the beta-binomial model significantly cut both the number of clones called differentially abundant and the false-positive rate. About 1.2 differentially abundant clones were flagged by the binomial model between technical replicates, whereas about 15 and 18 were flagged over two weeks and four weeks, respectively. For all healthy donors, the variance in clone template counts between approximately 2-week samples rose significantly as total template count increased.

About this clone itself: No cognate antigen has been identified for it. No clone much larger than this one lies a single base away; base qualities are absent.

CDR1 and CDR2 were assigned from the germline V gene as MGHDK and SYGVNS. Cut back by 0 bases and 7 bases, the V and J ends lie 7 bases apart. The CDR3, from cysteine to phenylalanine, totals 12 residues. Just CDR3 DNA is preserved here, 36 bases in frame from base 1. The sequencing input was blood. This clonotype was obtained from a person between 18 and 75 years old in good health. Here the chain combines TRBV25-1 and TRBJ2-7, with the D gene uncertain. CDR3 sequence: CASSEYTGEQYF. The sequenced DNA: TGTGCCAGCAGTGAATACACTGGGGAGCAGTACTTC.